The sequence of this T cell receptor beta chain was determined in a study of T cell responses to AZD1222 COVID-19 vaccine. After removal of 6 bases from V and 4 bases from J, the junction contained 9 bases not matched to a gene. CDR1 is MNHEY and CDR2 is SMNVEV in the germline V gene (reference sequence). The CDR3 length is 17 residues. The table came from immunoSEQ multiplex PCR; TCRdb's copy has only in-frame clones and leaves some out. The sample lists tens of thousands of clones, 70% to 90% occurring once. This sample comprised peripheral blood, obtained 28 days after the second AZD1222 dose. J is TRBJ2-7 and V is TRBV27; TRBD2 agrees at 16 bases. The source is an adult who received the AZD1222 COVID-19 vaccine. The CDR3 is CASRLVGLAGGLYEQYF. CDR3 sequence (DNA): TGTGCCAGCAGGCTAGTGGGACTAGCGGGAGGGTTATACGAGCAGTACTTC.